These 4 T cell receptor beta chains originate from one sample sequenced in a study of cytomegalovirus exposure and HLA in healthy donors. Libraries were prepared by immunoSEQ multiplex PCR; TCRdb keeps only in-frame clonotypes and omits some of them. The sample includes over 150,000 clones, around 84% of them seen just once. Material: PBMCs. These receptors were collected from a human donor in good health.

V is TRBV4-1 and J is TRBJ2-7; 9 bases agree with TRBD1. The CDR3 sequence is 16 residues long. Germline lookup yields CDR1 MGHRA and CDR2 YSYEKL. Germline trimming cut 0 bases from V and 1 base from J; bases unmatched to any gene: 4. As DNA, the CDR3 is TGCGCCAGCAGCCAAGATCTGGGGACAGGGTCCTACGAGCAGTACTTC. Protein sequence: CASSQDLGTGSYEQYF.

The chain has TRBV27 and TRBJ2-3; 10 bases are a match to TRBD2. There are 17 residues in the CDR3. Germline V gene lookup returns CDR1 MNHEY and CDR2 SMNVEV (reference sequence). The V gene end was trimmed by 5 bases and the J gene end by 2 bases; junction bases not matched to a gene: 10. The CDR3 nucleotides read TGTGCCAGCAGTCCCCTCCTGACTAGCGGGTTCACAGATACGCAGTATTTT. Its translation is CASSPLLTSGFTDTQYF.

CDR3 loop: CASSLIGSDTEAFF. The CDR3 coding sequence is TGTGCCAGCAGCTTAATTGGTAGCGACACTGAAGCTTTCTTT. The chain uses TRBV7-9 and TRBJ1-1; D gene ambiguous. CDR1 SEHNR and CDR2 FQNEAQ come from the germline V gene (reference sequence). V gave up 2 bases and J gave up 3 bases, with 10 bases separating them. This CDR3 contains 14 residues.

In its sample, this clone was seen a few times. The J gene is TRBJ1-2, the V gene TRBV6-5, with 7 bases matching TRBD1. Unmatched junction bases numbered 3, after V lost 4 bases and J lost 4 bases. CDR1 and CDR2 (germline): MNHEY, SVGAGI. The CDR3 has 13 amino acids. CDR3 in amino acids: CASSSTGSYGYTF. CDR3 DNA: TGTGCCAGCAGTTCGACAGGGAGCTATGGCTACACCTTC.